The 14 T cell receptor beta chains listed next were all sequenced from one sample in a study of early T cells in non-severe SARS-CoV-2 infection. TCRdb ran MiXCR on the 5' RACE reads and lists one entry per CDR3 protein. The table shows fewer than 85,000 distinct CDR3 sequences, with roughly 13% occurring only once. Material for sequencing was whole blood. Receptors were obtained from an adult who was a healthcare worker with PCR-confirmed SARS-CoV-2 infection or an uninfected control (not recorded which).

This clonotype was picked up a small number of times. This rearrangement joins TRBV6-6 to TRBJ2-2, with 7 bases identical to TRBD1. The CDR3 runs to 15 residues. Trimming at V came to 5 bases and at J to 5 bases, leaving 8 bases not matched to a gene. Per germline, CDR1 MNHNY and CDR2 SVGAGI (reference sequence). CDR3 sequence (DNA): TGTGCCAGCAGTACCCAGACAGGGAAGACCGGGGAGCTGTTTTTT. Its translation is CASSTQTGKTGELFF.

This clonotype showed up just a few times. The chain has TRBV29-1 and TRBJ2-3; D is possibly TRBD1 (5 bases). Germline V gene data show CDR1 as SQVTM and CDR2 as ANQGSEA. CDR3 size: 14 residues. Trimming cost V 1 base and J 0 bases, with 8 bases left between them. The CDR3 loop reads CSVEVTASTDTQYF. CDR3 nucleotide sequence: TGCAGCGTTGAAGTGACAGCTAGCACAGATACGCAGTATTTT.

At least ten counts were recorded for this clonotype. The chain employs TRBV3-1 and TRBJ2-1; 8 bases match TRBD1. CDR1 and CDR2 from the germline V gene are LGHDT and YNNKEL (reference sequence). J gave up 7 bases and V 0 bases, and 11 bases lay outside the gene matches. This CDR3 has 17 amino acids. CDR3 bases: TGTGCCAGCAGCCAAGATCCCCCAAGGACAGGGCCGAATGAGCAGTTCTTC. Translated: CASSQDPPRTGPNEQFF.

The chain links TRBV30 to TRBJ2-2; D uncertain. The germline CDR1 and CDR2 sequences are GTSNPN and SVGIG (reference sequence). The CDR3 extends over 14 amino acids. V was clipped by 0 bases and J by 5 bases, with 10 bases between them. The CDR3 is CAWSVTVNTGELFF. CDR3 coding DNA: TGTGCCTGGAGTGTCACGGTTAATACCGGGGAGCTGTTTTTT.

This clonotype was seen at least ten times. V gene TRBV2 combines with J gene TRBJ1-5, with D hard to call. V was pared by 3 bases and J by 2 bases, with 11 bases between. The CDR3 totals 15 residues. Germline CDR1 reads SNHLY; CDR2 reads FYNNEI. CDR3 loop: CASSDRSLGNQPQHF. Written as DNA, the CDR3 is TGTGCCAGCAGTGACAGGTCCCTGGGCAATCAGCCCCAGCATTTT.

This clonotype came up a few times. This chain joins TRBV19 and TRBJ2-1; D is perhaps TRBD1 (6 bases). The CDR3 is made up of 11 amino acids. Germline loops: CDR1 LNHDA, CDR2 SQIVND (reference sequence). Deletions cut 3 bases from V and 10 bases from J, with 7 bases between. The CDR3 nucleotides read TGTGCCAGTAGTATGGGGGCGGAGCAGTTCTTC. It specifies CASSMGAEQFF.

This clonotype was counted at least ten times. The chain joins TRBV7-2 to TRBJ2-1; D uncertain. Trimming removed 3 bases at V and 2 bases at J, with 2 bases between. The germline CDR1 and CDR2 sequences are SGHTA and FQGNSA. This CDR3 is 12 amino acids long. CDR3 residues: CASSFPYNEQFF. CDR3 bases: TGTGCCAGCAGCTTCCCCTACAATGAGCAGTTCTTC.

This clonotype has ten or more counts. CDR3 region: CASGTGLYAGELFF. In DNA, the CDR3 is TGTGCCAGCGGGACAGGGTTGTATGCCGGGGAGCTGTTTTTT. V usage is TRBV28 and J usage is TRBJ2-2, with 9 bases aligning to TRBD1. The CDR3 loop spans 14 amino acids. Germline loops: CDR1 MDHEN, CDR2 SYDVKM. Trimming took 8 bases from V and 6 from J; bases not matched to a gene: 7.

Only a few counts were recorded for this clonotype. CDR3 amino acids: CSARDPLAGGLGFDTQYF. CDR3 coding DNA: TGCAGTGCTAGAGATCCTCTAGCGGGGGGGCTAGGTTTTGATACGCAGTATTTT. The V call is TRBV20-1, the J call TRBJ2-3, with 12 bases fitting TRBD2. The CDR3 runs to 18 residues. CDR1 and CDR2 from the germline V gene are DFQATT and SNEGSKA (reference sequence). V dropped 0 bases and J dropped 6; count of bases not matched to a gene: 13.

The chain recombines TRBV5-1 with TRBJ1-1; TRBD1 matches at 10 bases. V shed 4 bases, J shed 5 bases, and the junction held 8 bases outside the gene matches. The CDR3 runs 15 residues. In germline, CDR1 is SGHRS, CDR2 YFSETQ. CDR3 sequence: CASSVRQGASTEAFF. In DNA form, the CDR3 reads TGCGCCAGCAGCGTCCGACAGGGGGCAAGTACTGAAGCTTTCTTT. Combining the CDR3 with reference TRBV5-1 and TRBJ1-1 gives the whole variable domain KAGVTQTPRYLIKTRGQQVTLSCSPISGHRSVSWYQQTPGQGLQFLFEYFSETQRNKGNFPGRFSGRQFSNSRSEMNVSTLELGDSALYLCASSVRQGASTEAFFGQGTRLTVV.

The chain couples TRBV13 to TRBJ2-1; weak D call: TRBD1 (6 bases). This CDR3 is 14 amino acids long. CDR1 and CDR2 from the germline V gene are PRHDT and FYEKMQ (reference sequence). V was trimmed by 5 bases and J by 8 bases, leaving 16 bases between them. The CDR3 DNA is TGTGCCAGCAGCCCAGGGGCACGGGGCTATGAGCAGTTCTTC. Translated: CASSPGARGYEQFF.

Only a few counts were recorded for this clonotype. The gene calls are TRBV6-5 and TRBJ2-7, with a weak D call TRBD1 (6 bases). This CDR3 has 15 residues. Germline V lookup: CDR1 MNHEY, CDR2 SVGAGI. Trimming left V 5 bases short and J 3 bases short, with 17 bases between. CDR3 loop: CASSDPDSGLYEQYF. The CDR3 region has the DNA TGTGCCAGCAGTGACCCGGACAGTGGCCTCTACGAGCAGTACTTC.

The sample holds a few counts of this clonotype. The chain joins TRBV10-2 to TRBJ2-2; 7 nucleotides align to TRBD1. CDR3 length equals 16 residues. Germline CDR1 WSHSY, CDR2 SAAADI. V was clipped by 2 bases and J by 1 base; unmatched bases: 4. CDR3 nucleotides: TGCGCCAGCAGTGAGAGGGGGCGGAAGAACACCGGGGAGCTGTTTTTT. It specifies CASSERGRKNTGELFF.

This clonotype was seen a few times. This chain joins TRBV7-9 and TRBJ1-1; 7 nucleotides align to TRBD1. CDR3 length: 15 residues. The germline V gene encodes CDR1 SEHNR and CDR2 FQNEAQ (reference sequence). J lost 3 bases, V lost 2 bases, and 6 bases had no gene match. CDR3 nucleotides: TGTGCCAGCAGCTTAATGGGAGGGGGCGACACTGAAGCTTTCTTT. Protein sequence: CASSLMGGGDTEAFF.